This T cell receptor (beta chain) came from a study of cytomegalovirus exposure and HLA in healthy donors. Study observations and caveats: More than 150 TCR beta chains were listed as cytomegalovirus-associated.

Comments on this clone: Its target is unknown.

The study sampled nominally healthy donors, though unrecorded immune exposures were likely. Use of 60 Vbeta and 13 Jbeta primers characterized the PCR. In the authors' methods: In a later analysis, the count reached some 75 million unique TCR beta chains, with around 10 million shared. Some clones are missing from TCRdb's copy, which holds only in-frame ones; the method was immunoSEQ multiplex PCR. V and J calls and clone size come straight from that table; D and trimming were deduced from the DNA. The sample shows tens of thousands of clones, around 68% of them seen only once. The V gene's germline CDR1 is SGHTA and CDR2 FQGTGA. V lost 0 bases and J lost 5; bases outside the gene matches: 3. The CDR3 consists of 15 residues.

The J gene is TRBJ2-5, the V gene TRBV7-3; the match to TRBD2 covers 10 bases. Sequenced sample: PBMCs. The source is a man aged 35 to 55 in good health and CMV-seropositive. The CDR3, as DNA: TGTGCCAGCAGCTTAACGGGACTAGCGTCCGAGACCCAGTACTTC. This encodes CASSLTGLASETQYF.